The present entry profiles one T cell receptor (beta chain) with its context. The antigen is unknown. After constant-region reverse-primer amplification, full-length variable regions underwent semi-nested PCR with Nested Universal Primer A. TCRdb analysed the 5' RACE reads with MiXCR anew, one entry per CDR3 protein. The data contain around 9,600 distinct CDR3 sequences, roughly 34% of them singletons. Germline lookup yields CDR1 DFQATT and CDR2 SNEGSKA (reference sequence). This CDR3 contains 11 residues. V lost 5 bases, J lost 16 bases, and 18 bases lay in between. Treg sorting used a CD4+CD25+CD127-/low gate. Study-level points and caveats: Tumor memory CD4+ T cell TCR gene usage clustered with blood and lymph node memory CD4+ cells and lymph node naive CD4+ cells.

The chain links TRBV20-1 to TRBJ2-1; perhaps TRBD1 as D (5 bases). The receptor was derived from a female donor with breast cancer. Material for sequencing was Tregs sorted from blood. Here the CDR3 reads CSAPRVYERFF. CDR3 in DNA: TGCAGTGCTCCCAGGGTCTATGAGCGATTCTTC.